This is a list of T cell receptor beta chains from one sample in a study of shared clonotypes between healthy human individuals. Repertoires were generated with immunoSEQ multiplex PCR, while TCRdb's copy carries only in-frame clones and drops some. The sample has approximately 2.5 million clones; 80% to 95% are singletons. Material: naive CD4+ T cells from PBMCs. These receptor sequences come from a man aged 18 to 35 in good health. Some clones in this sample may be carry-over from other donors' samples. Both conserved end residues are part of each CDR3. D genes are given only for firm matches. Some rows mark clone size as missing; the rest say once, few, many or name a class of expanded clone.

j_gene,d_gene,v_gene,abundance,CDR3nt,CDR3aa
TRBJ2-3,-,TRBV5-1,-,TGCGCCAGCAGCTTGGGTGGAAACGGCTTCACAGATACGCAGTATTTT,CASSLGGNGFTDTQYF
TRBJ2-3,-,TRBV9,-,TGTGCCAGCAGCCCCCAAGCGGGTACCACAGATACGCAGTATTTT,CASSPQAGTTDTQYF
TRBJ2-6,TRBD1,TRBV5-1,-,TGCGCCAGCAGCTTGTCGGGACAGGCCCCAAGTGGGGCCAACGTCCTGACTTTC,CASSLSGQAPSGANVLTF
TRBJ2-1,-,TRBV2,-,TGTGCCAGCAGTCTGGGATCTGGAGTGGATCGGCAGTTCTTC,CASSLGSGVDRQFF
TRBJ2-3,TRBD1,TRBV7-3,-,TGTGCCAGCAGCTTAGAGTCCCAGGGGGTACATACGCAGTATTTT,CASSLESQGVHTQYF
TRBJ2-1,TRBD1,TRBV4-1,-,TGCGCCAGCAGCCAAGATCAAGGGGACAGGGGGCGCGGGGAGCAGTTCTTC,CASSQDQGDRGRGEQFF
TRBJ2-1,TRBD2,TRBV9,-,TGTGCCAGCAGCCCTAGCGGGACCACCTACAATGAGCAGTTCTTC,CASSPSGTTYNEQFF
TRBJ2-7,TRBD2,TRBV5-1,-,TGCGCCAGCAGCTTGGAGGGAGGGACGGGCGAGCAGTACTTC,CASSLEGGTGEQYF
TRBJ2-1,-,TRBV6-6,-,TGTGCCAGCAGTTACTCTAGAGGGAGCTCCTACAATGAGCAGTTCTTC,CASSYSRGSSYNEQFF
TRBJ2-2,TRBD2,TRBV11-2,-,TGTGCCAGCAGCTCAAGGACTAGCGGGTTTTTATATACCGGGGAGCTGTTTTTT,CASSSRTSGFLYTGELFF
TRBJ1-2,TRBD1,TRBV18,-,TGTGCCAGCTCAACCCGACAGGGCACTAACTATGGCTACACCTTC,CASSTRQGTNYGYTF
TRBJ1-6,-,TRBV30,-,TGTGCCTGGAGTGAAGGGGCGGATTCACCCCTCCACTTT,CAWSEGADSPLHF
TRBJ1-4,-,TRBV6-6,-,TGTGCCAGCAGTTACTCGGGTCAGTCAACTAATGAAAAACTGTTTTTT,CASSYSGQSTNEKLFF
TRBJ2-6,-,TRBV5-4,-,TGTGCCAGCAGCCGAGGGGACTCTGGGGCCAACGTCCTGACTTTC,CASSRGDSGANVLTF
TRBJ2-2,-,TRBV7-3,-,TGTGCCAGCAAGGCACTACGTAACACCGGGGAGCTGTTTTTT,CASKALRNTGELFF
TRBJ2-7,-,TRBV4-2,once,TGTGCCAGCAGCCTTTTTGCCAACCAGCGGGCCTACGAGCAGTACTTC,CASSLFANQRAYEQYF
TRBJ1-2,-,TRBV6-5,-,TGTGCCAGCAGTTTCCGGGACGGCTATGGCTACACCTTC,CASSFRDGYGYTF
TRBJ2-2,-,TRBV2,-,TGTGCCAGCATCCTGAGAGGGGCCCGGGAGCTGTTTTTT,CASILRGARELFF
TRBJ2-1,-,TRBV6-5,-,TGTGCCAGCAGTTACCAAGTGGCGGTTTACAATGAGCAGTTCTTC,CASSYQVAVYNEQFF
TRBJ1-1,-,TRBV10-3,few,TGTGCCATCAGTGCGGGTAGTACAGACACTGAAGCTTTCTTT,CAISAGSTDTEAFF
TRBJ2-7,-,TRBV5-1,-,TGCGCCAGCAGCTTGGCCTACCTACCTTCCTACGAGCAGTACTTC,CASSLAYLPSYEQYF
TRBJ1-1,TRBD1,TRBV29-1,-,TGCAGCGTTGGGGGACAGGCCTCGCGGGGCACTGAAGCTTTCTTT,CSVGGQASRGTEAFF